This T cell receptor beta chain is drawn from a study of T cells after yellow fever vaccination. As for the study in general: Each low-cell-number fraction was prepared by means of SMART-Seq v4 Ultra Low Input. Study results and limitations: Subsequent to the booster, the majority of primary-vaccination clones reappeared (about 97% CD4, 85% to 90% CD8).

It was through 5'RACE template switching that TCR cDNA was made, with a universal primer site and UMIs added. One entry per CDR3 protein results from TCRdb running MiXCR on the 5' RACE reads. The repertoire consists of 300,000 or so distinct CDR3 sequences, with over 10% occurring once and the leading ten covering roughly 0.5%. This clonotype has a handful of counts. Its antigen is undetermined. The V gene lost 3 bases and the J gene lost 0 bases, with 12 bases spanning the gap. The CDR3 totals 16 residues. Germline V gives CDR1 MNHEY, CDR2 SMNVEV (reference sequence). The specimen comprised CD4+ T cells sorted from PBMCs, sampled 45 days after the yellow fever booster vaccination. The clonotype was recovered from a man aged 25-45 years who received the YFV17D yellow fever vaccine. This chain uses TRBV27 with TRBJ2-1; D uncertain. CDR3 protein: CASSFILDVSYNEQFF. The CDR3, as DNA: TGTGCCAGCAGTTTTATCTTAGACGTCTCCTACAATGAGCAGTTCTTC.